One sample yielded the 6 T cell receptor beta chains listed below, sequenced in a study of T cell repertoires in cytomegalovirus infection. Via MiXCR, TCRdb re-called the reads, giving one row per CDR3 protein. The sample includes more than 350,000 distinct CDR3 sequences, under 40% of them seen just once. The sample taken for sequencing was PBMCs. The receptors were gathered from a human donor in good health (CMV status not recorded). Some clones in this sample may be carry-over from other donors' samples.

V usage is TRBV4-1 and J usage is TRBJ2-2; D remains unclear. The CDR3 runs to 15 residues. Between the trimmed V and J ends, which lost 1 base and 0 bases, there was a span of 6 bases. CDR1 and CDR2 (germline): MGHRA, YSYEKL. This CDR3 is CASSQVESNTGELFF. The CDR3 DNA is TGCGCCAGCAGCCAAGTCGAGTCGAACACCGGGGAGCTGTTTTTT.

V gene TRBV6-8 combines with J gene TRBJ2-1, with TRBD2 identical over 13 bases. This CDR3 contains 16 residues. The germline V gene encodes CDR1 MNHGY and CDR2 SAAAGT. With 4 bases clipped from V and 7 bases from J, the junction kept 7 bases outside the gene matches. CDR3 nucleotides: TGTGCCAGCAGTTCGGGCGGACTAGCGGGGGTTAATGAGCAGTTCTTC. Its protein is CASSSGGLAGVNEQFF.

This clonotype was seen a few times. The chain links TRBV12-3 or TRBV12-4 to TRBJ2-7; D is uncertain. V lost 4 bases and J lost 5, with 12 bases in between. The CDR3 length is 13 residues. DNA of the CDR3: TGTGCCAGCAGTTGGGCAGGTCTAGACGAGCAGTACTTC. It encodes CASSWAGLDEQYF.

The rearrangement uses TRBV12-3 or TRBV12-4 and TRBJ2-1; weak D call: TRBD2 (5 bases). The CDR3 spans 13 residues. Deletions cut 2 bases from V and 5 bases from J, with 7 bases between. This CDR3 reads CASSLTRDNEQFF. The CDR3 DNA is TGTGCCAGCAGTTTAACTAGAGACAATGAGCAGTTCTTC.

The V call is TRBV29-1, the J call TRBJ2-1; 10 bases match TRBD2. Germline values: CDR1 SQVTM, CDR2 ANQGSEA. Unmatched junction bases numbered 8, after V lost 5 bases and J lost 4 bases. The CDR3 has 15 residues. CDR3 nucleotides: TGCAGCGTTCCCCTAGCGGGGGAAAGTTACAATGAGCAGTTCTTC. Protein product: CSVPLAGESYNEQFF.

This chain uses TRBV5-1 with TRBJ1-1; 7 bases are a match to TRBD1. The CDR3 has 15 amino acids. The germline V gene encodes CDR1 SGHRS and CDR2 YFSETQ. Germline trimming cut 4 bases from V and 1 base from J; bases unmatched to any gene: 7. The CDR3 DNA reads as TGCGCCAGCAGCGCCGGGACAGCGGAGAACACTGAAGCTTTCTTT. Its translation is CASSAGTAENTEAFF.